This TCR beta chain was found in a study of T cells in Graves' hyperthyroidism and ophthalmopathy. Across the study: Before treatment of any kind, peripheral blood was taken at initial diagnosis.

To note about this clonotype: Its target is unknown.

The investigators amplified TCR beta CDR3 regions from RNA transcripts. HTBI primers were the set used in a first-round RT-PCR of the TCR CDR3. In TCRdb, the multiplex PCR reads were re-called with MiXCR into one record per CDR3 protein. The data hold some 490,000 distinct CDR3 sequences, with approximately 23% observed a single time. Study-level results: Median prediction lead before ophthalmopathy onset was 6.5 months with the model. Blood also carried most thyroid clonotypes expanded above 0.001.

From less than 13 ml of fresh peripheral blood, PBMCs were isolated. The receptor's source is a woman aged 70-85 years with Graves' ophthalmopathy. Source material: blood.

CDR3 sequence reads: CSASGITKTYEQFF. As DNA, the CDR3 is TGCAGTGCTAGCGGGATCACTAAGACGTATGAGCAGTTCTTC. The rearrangement uses TRBV20-1 and TRBJ2-1; tentatively, D is TRBD2 (5 bases). Per germline, CDR1 DFQATT and CDR2 SNEGSKA (reference sequence). V was clipped by 3 bases and J by 8 bases, with 17 bases between them. This CDR3 spans 14 amino acids.